The 18 T cell receptor beta chains in this list originate from one sample, sequenced in a study of T cell repertoires in cytomegalovirus infection. TCRdb itself ran the reads through MiXCR, one entry per CDR3 protein. In the table there are roughly 990,000 distinct CDR3 sequences, around 30% of which are singletons. For these TCRs, the target antigens are not known. Source: cultured CD8+ T cells from PBMCs, taken from culture after CMV antigen stimulation. Every receptor here comes from a human donor in good health (CMV status not recorded). Some clones in this sample may be carry-over from other donors' samples.

The V and J genes are TRBV24-1 and TRBJ2-2, with TRBD1 as a possible D gene (6 bases). The CDR3 sequence is 15 residues long. The V gene's germline CDR1 is KGHDR and CDR2 SFDVKD. V was cut by 1 base and J by 7 bases, with 12 bases left in between. This chain's CDR3 is CATSDFTGMIGELFF. CDR3 nucleotides: TGTGCCACCAGTGATTTTACAGGGATGATCGGGGAGCTGTTTTTT.

The genes are TRBV19 and TRBJ1-5; 9 bases agree with TRBD1. Germline-derived CDR1 and CDR2 are LNHDA and SQIVND (reference sequence). This CDR3 region has 16 residues. Trimming took 7 bases from V and 1 from J; bases not matched to a gene: 8. The CDR3 DNA reads as TGTGCCAGTAAAACTACGGACAGGGGAAGCAATCAGCCCCAGCATTTT. Amino acids: CASKTTDRGSNQPQHF.

This clonotype turned up a few times. The rearrangement joins TRBV4-1 to TRBJ1-4, with a tentative D call TRBD1 (5 bases). V shed 0 bases and J shed 4 bases, with 24 bases lying between them. The germline gives CDR1 MGHRA, CDR2 YSYEKL. There are 20 residues in the CDR3. CDR3 region: CASSQDQEWQQAGINEKLFF. The CDR3 coding sequence is TGCGCCAGCAGCCAAGATCAGGAGTGGCAACAGGCGGGAATTAATGAAAAACTGTTTTTT.

This clonotype showed up many times. J is TRBJ1-5 and V is TRBV6-1; D call uncertain. CDR3 length equals 15 residues. Trimming shortened V by 6 bases and J by 0 bases, and 12 bases separated the two germline ends. Germline values: CDR1 MNHNS, CDR2 SASEGT. The CDR3 sequence is CASSPGEFSNQPQHF. CDR3 nucleotide sequence: TGTGCCAGCAGCCCCGGGGAGTTTAGCAATCAGCCCCAGCATTTT.

This clonotype is a singleton in its sample. V and J are TRBV15 and TRBJ2-3; 7 nucleotides match TRBD1. The CDR3 spans 16 residues. V shed 6 bases and J 1 base; nucleotides not matched to a gene: 10. Germline CDR1 and CDR2: LNHNV and YYDKDF (reference sequence). CDR3 DNA sequence: TGTGCCACCAGATTCGGACAGGCCCTGGGCACAGATACGCAGTATTTT. This translates into CATRFGQALGTDTQYF. The entire variable domain, with the rest obtained from reference TRBV15 and TRBJ2-3, is as follows: DAMVIQNPRYQVTQFGKPVTLSCSQTLNHNVMYWYQQKSSQAPKLLFHYYDKDFNNEADTPDNFQSRRPNTSFCFLDIRSPGLGDTAMYLCATRFGQALGTDTQYFGPGTRLTVL.

The CDR3 is CASSQADGSETGPQHF. The CDR3, as DNA: TGCGCCAGCAGCCAAGCCGACGGATCGGAGACAGGCCCCCAGCATTTT. The chain couples TRBV4-1 to TRBJ1-5; possibly TRBD1 for D (6 bases). The germline CDR1 and CDR2 sequences are MGHRA and YSYEKL. V gave up 1 base and J gave up 10 bases, with 20 bases separating them. The CDR3 loop spans 16 amino acids.

V gene TRBV19 combines with J gene TRBJ2-1, with 9 bases matching TRBD1. Germline V gene lookup returns CDR1 LNHDA and CDR2 SQIVND (reference sequence). This CDR3 comprises 19 residues. The V and J ends lost 0 bases and 7 bases, in that order; junction bases with no gene match: 16. The CDR3 region has the DNA TGTGCCAGTAGTATAGATATCCTCGGACAGGGGTACAGAGGGAATGAGCAGTTCTTC. This sequence encodes CASSIDILGQGYRGNEQFF. The whole variable domain, remainder taken from reference TRBV19 and TRBJ2-1, is DGGITQSPKYLFRKEGQNVTLSCEQNLNHDAMYWYRQDPGQGLRLIYYSQIVNDFQKGDIAEGYSVSREKKESFPLTVTSAQKNPTAFYLCASSIDILGQGYRGNEQFFGPGTRLTVL.

This clonotype was detected only a few times. V usage is TRBV6-2 or TRBV6-3 and J usage is TRBJ2-7, with TRBD2 identical over 10 bases. From germline, CDR1 is MNHEY and CDR2 SVGEGT. The CDR3 is 17 residues long. Trimming removed 5 bases from V and 0 bases from J; junction bases left unmatched: 10. The CDR3 is CASSHSSSGGLSYEQYV. The CDR3 coding sequence is TGTGCCAGCAGTCATTCCTCTAGCGGGGGCCTCTCCTACGAGCAGTACGTC.

This chain uses TRBV4-1 with TRBJ2-3; TRBD2 might be the D (7 bases). The V gene's germline CDR1 is MGHRA and CDR2 YSYEKL. CDR3 length equals 18 residues. Trimming took 0 bases from V and 5 from J, leaving 21 bases between them. The CDR3 DNA follows: TGCGCCAGCAGCCAAGACCCCCTCGGTGGGGGGGCCGTAGATACGCAGTATTTT. It codes for CASSQDPLGGGAVDTQYF.

The chain recombines TRBV9 with TRBJ2-3; D may be TRBD2 (6 bases). The V and J ends lost 2 bases and 1 base respectively, with 8 bases between them. This CDR3 has 14 amino acids. The V gene's germline CDR1 is SGDLS and CDR2 YYNGEE. CDR3 coding DNA: TGTGCCAGCAGCGTTAGCGGTGGCACAGATACGCAGTATTTT. It specifies CASSVSGGTDTQYF.

CDR3 nucleotide sequence: TGTGCCAGCAGTTACTCGGCAGGGACAGGGGAAACTGAAGCTTTCTTT. Amino acid sequence: CASSYSAGTGETEAFF. The V and J genes are TRBV6-5 and TRBJ1-1, with 10 bases aligning to TRBD1. The CDR3 loop spans 16 amino acids. Per the germline V gene, CDR1 is MNHEY and CDR2 is SVGAGI. Germline trimming cut 0 bases from V and 5 bases from J; bases unmatched to any gene: 6.

V usage is TRBV10-2 and J usage is TRBJ2-3; possible D gene TRBD2, 7 bases. The CDR3 runs 17 residues. Trimming removed 0 bases at V and 1 base at J, with 14 bases between. Germline loops: CDR1 WSHSY, CDR2 SAAADI. CDR3 loop: CASSESLAGARTDTQYF. The CDR3 coding sequence is TGCGCCAGCAGTGAGTCCTTGGCGGGGGCGCGCACAGATACGCAGTATTTT.

On this clonotype: Sequence at one end of the junction differs from germline and may be a read error. The chain employs TRBV7-9 and TRBJ1-1; 7 bases match TRBD1. The CDR3 spans 16 residues. From germline, CDR1 is SEHNR and CDR2 FQNEAQ (reference sequence). CDR3 bases: TGTGTCAGCAGCTCCCGACAGGGTAAGGGGAACACTGAAGCTTTCTTT. Translation gives CVSSSRQGKGNTEAFF.

This clonotype was recorded at least ten times. The chain links TRBV7-6 to TRBJ2-1, with 8 bases that match TRBD2. With 8 bases clipped from V and 2 bases from J, the junction kept 5 bases outside the gene matches. Germline CDR1 reads SGHVS; CDR2 reads FNYEAQ. CDR3 length: 14 amino acids. The CDR3 reads CASGRGAAYNEQFF. CDR3 DNA: TGTGCCAGCGGGCGGGGGGCCGCCTACAATGAGCAGTTCTTC.

This chain links TRBV7-9 with TRBJ2-2; maybe TRBD1 (5 bases). There are 18 residues in the CDR3. CDR1 SEHNR and CDR2 FQNEAQ come from the germline V gene (reference sequence). V was shortened by 4 bases and J by 2 bases, with 20 bases between the two germline ends. The CDR3, as DNA: TGTGCCAGCAGCTCAAAAAAGGGCTATCAGGGAAACACCGGGGAGCTGTTTTTT. Translation: CASSSKKGYQGNTGELFF.

V and J are TRBV19 and TRBJ2-1; 12 bases are shared with TRBD2. CDR1 is LNHDA, CDR2 SQIVND, per germline (reference sequence). V lost 0 bases to trimming and J lost 7 bases; unmatched junction nucleotides: 7. CDR3 size: 17 residues. CDR3 in amino acids: CASSIEASGGVWNEQFF. The CDR3 DNA reads TGTGCCAGTAGTATAGAGGCTAGCGGGGGGGTCTGGAATGAGCAGTTCTTC.

This rearrangement joins TRBV15 to TRBJ2-1; D uncertain. V lost 5 bases and J 0 bases, leaving 11 bases between the germline ends. There are 15 residues in the CDR3. Germline CDR1 LNHNV, CDR2 YYDKDF (reference sequence). For the CDR3, the DNA is TGTGCCACCAGCTCCGGATCAAACTCCTACAATGAGCAGTTCTTC. Translation gives CATSSGSNSYNEQFF. Using reference TRBV15 and TRBJ2-1 for the parts outside the CDR3, the full variable domain is DAMVIQNPRYQVTQFGKPVTLSCSQTLNHNVMYWYQQKSSQAPKLLFHYYDKDFNNEADTPDNFQSRRPNTSFCFLDIRSPGLGDTAMYLCATSSGSNSYNEQFFGPGTRLTVL.

In the case of this clonotype: The CDR3 carries no conserved terminal phenylalanine or tryptophan, so it likely arises from a read error. This chain joins TRBV7-2 and TRBJ1-3; unclear D gene. V was clipped by 5 bases and J by 0 bases, with 20 bases between them. Germline V gives CDR1 SGHTA, CDR2 FQGNSA. This CDR3 is built from 18 residues. DNA of the CDR3: TGTGCCAGCAGCCTAGTAGGCAGGCCATCCATCTCTGGAAACACCATATATTTG. Its protein is CASSLVGRPSISGNTIYL.